The 3 T cell receptor beta chains below all came from one sample that was sequenced in a study of cytotoxic CD8 clonotypes in ibrutinib-treated CLL. Profiling relied on immunoSEQ multiplex PCR, and the TCRdb table lists in-frame clones only, not all of them. There are about 84,000 clones in the sample; about 86% occur only once, and under 6.5% lies in the top ten. Sample: PBMCs, taken before ibrutinib treatment. These receptors came from a human donor with chronic lymphocytic leukemia.

The table lists this clone with a count of one. The rearrangement uses TRBV5-6 and TRBJ1-4, with D maybe TRBD1 (6 bases). Germline-derived CDR1 and CDR2 are SGHDT and YYEEEE. The CDR3 loop spans 15 amino acids. Between the trimmed V and J ends, which lost 0 bases and 5 bases, there was a span of 11 bases. The chain's CDR3 is CASSLVGGGNEKLFF. CDR3 sequence (DNA): TGTGCCAGCAGCTTGGTTGGGGGCGGAAATGAAAAACTGTTTTTT.

This chain uses TRBV15 with TRBJ2-1; perhaps TRBD1 as D (6 bases). Trimming left V 0 bases short and J 3 bases short, with 9 bases between. This CDR3 has 15 amino acids. Germline V CDR1 and CDR2: LNHNV, YYDKDF (reference sequence). CDR3 DNA: TGTGCCACCAGCAGAGAACAGGGAATCTACAATGAGCAGTTCTTC. Its protein product is CATSREQGIYNEQFF.

This clone was observed once. The V call is TRBV13, the J call TRBJ2-7, with 8 nucleotides matching TRBD2. The junction had 1 base not matched to a gene; V was cut back by 0 bases and J by 3 bases. The CDR3 totals 14 residues. Germline assignment: CDR1 PRHDT and CDR2 FYEKMQ (reference sequence). The DNA of the CDR3 is TGTGCCAGCAGCTTAGGGGCGGGAGGCTACGAGCAGTACTTC. This codes for CASSLGAGGYEQYF.